This TCR beta chain emerged from a study of technical replicates of blood from several donors. TCRdb's table, derived via immunoSEQ multiplex PCR, lists solely in-frame clones and lacks some. Among approximately 87,000 clones listed, about 95% were seen once. From germline, CDR1 is LNHDA and CDR2 SQIVND (reference sequence). The CDR3 has 14 amino acids. Between the trimmed V and J ends, which lost 3 bases and 0 bases, there was a span of 9 bases. The TCR sequence derives from a human donor in good health. The chain links TRBV19 to TRBJ2-7; D is possibly TRBD1 (6 bases). The sequencing sample was made of T cells isolated from PBMCs. The CDR3 sequence is CASSMHRASYEQYF. The CDR3 bases are TGTGCCAGTAGTATGCACAGGGCCTCCTACGAGCAGTACTTC.